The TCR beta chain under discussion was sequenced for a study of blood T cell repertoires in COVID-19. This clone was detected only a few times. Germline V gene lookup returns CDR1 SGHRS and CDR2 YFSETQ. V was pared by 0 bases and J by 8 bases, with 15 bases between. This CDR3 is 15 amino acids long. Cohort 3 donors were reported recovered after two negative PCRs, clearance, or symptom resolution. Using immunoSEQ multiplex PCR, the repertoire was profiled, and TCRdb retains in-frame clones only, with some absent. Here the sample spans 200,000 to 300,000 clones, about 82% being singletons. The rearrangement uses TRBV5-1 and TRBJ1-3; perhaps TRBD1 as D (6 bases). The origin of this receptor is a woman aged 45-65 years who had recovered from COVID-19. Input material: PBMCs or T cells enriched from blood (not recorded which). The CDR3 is CASSLDARGLDTIYF. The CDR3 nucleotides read TGCGCCAGCAGCTTGGATGCCAGGGGATTGGACACCATATATTTT.